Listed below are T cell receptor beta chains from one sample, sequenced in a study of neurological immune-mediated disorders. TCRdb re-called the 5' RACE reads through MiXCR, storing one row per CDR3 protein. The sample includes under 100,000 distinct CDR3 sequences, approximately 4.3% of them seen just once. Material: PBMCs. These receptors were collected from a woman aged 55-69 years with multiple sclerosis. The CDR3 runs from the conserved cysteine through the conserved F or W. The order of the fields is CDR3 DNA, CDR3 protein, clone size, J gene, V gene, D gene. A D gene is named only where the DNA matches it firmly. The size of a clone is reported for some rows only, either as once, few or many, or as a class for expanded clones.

TGCAGTGCTAGAGTAGGGTTGGTCAATGAGCAGTTCTTC | CSARVGLVNEQFF | many | TRBJ2-1 | TRBV20-1 | -
TGTGCCAGCAGCACGCCGGGACAGGGGAGAAGCGGCTACACCTTC | CASSTPGQGRSGYTF | many | TRBJ1-2 | TRBV7-6 | TRBD1
TGCGCCAGCAGCCTAGGACAGACGTCCTATGGCTACACCTTC | CASSLGQTSYGYTF | many | TRBJ1-2 | TRBV5-1 | -
TGTGCCAGCAGCTTATCCAGGGGGGAGACCCAGTACTTC | CASSLSRGETQYF | many | TRBJ2-5 | TRBV7-6 | TRBD1
TGTGCCAGCAGCAAAGTTCCGGGACAGGGGATATACGAGCAGTACTTC | CASSKVPGQGIYEQYF | many | TRBJ2-7 | TRBV21-1 | -
TGTGCCAGCAGTTACTTGCCGGCCGGGTCCTACGAGCAGTACTTC | CASSYLPAGSYEQYF | - | TRBJ2-7 | TRBV6-2/TRBV6-3 | -
TGTGCCAGCAGCTTAGGGCCCGACTGGTCCCAGCATTTT | CASSLGPDWSQHF | many | TRBJ1-5 | TRBV11-2 | -
TGTGCCAGCAGTTCTGGGGGTTCGTACAATGAGCAGTTCTTC | CASSSGGSYNEQFF | many | TRBJ2-1 | TRBV28 | -
TGCAGTGCTAGGCTTATGACAGGGGCGCCTTTGGATGGCTACACCTTC | CSARLMTGAPLDGYTF | many | TRBJ1-2 | TRBV20-1 | TRBD1
TGTGCCAGCAGTTACTCGACTTTTCTAGCGGGGAAACAAGAGACCCAGTACTTC | CASSYSTFLAGKQETQYF | many | TRBJ2-5 | TRBV6-5 | TRBD2
TGCGCCAGCAGCTTGAGGAACGGTCCCTACGAGCAGTACTTC | CASSLRNGPYEQYF | many | TRBJ2-7 | TRBV5-1 | -
TGTGCCAGCAGCGTCCAGACAAACCTTCGGTCAAGTACGCAGTATTTT | CASSVQTNLRSSTQYF | many | TRBJ2-3 | TRBV5-5 | -
TGTGCCAGCAGGGACTCTGGGAATCAGCCCCAGCATTTT | CASRDSGNQPQHF | many | TRBJ1-5 | TRBV27 | -
TGCAGCGTTGACCTGGGAACAGATACGCAGTATTTT | CSVDLGTDTQYF | many | TRBJ2-3 | TRBV29-1 | -
TGTGCCAGCAGTGACCACGGCAACACTGGGGCCAACGTCCTGACTTTC | CASSDHGNTGANVLTF | many | TRBJ2-6 | TRBV6-4 | -
TGCAGTGCCTTAACGGGTGAAAAGCTGTTTTTT | CSALTGEKLFF | many | TRBJ1-4 | TRBV20-1 | -
TGTGCCAGCAGCCAACTATCCCCGGGACAATGGACATCTAGCACAGATACGCAGTATTTT | CASSQLSPGQWTSSTDTQYF | many | TRBJ2-3 | TRBV3-1 | -
TGCAGTGCTAGTGGGGGCGCCGGCAAAAACATTCAGTACTTC | CSASGGAGKNIQYF | many | TRBJ2-4 | TRBV20-1 | -
TGCGCCAGCAGCCTTGGACAGGGCGCCCGACAAGAAAAACTGTTTTTT | CASSLGQGARQEKLFF | many | TRBJ1-4 | TRBV5-1 | TRBD1
TGTGCCAGCAGTGGGGGGACTAGCCCCTGGCCCTACGAGCAGTACTTC | CASSGGTSPWPYEQYF | many | TRBJ2-7 | TRBV28 | TRBD2
TGTGCCAGCAGCCACAGCGGGGGGCAAGAGACCCAGTACTTC | CASSHSGGQETQYF | - | TRBJ2-5 | TRBV2 | TRBD2